A selection of T cell receptor beta chains follows, all from one sample in a study of shared clonotypes between healthy human individuals. Sequenced by immunoSEQ multiplex PCR; TCRdb stores in-frame clones only, minus some. Here the sample spans millions of clones, about 95% being singletons. Sequencing used naive CD8+ T cells sorted from blood. All receptors derive from a young man in good health. The CDR3 runs from the conserved cysteine through the conserved F or W. For some rows the clone size is stated as once, few or many, or as a class when expanded; others skip it.

abundance	j_gene	v_gene	CDR3aa
.	TRBJ2-4	TRBV4-3	CASSRETGYRNIQYF
.	TRBJ2-3	TRBV5-4	CASSLRGASTDTQYF
.	TRBJ2-7	TRBV2	CASSEGNFLPEQYF
.	TRBJ1-1	TRBV7-6	CASSRLTADTEAFF
.	TRBJ1-3	TRBV5-4	CASSSTGKYGNTIYF
.	TRBJ2-3	TRBV5-1	CASSLVLARSTDTQYF
.	TRBJ1-1	TRBV19	CASRTDQGETEAFF
.	TRBJ2-2	TRBV13	CASSPAGGQGLSGELFF
.	TRBJ2-3	TRBV7-2	CASRSHLATSTDTQYF
.	TRBJ1-5	TRBV28	CASSLNQPQHF
.	TRBJ2-3	TRBV6-6	CASSYSSDRMTDTQYF
.	TRBJ1-4	TRBV10-2	CASSEEGRTTNEKLFF
.	TRBJ2-3	TRBV4-1	CASSQDEQRSTDTQYF
.	TRBJ2-1	TRBV9	CASSSSGGNGNEQFF
.	TRBJ2-5	TRBV9	CASSVEGGQETQYF
.	TRBJ2-4	TRBV27	CASSSPSRQGGQNIQYF
.	TRBJ1-1	TRBV7-9	CASSGTQGAYSEPEAFF
few	TRBJ2-7	TRBV2	CASRDDPYEQYF
once	TRBJ2-7	TRBV5-1	CASSSKGAGGPDYEQYF
.	TRBJ2-6	TRBV11-2	CASSLAGVSGANVLTF
.	TRBJ2-7	TRBV7-9	CASRGTGDPYEQYF
once	TRBJ1-6	TRBV19	CASSIDPPDRAKSYNSPLHF
once	TRBJ2-2	TRBV4-1	CASSQGRAGTNTGELFF
.	TRBJ2-1	TRBV7-3	CASSPGGPYNEQFF
.	TRBJ2-1	TRBV29-1	CSYTGTGDNEQFF
.	TRBJ2-5	TRBV30	CAWSEVTSGETQYF
.	TRBJ2-7	TRBV5-6	CASSLSGQGRYEQYF
.	TRBJ1-3	TRBV7-9	CASSGRGVVWNGNTIYF
.	TRBJ2-7	TRBV11-2	CASSQGSVSYEQYF
.	TRBJ2-2	TRBV6-4	CASSAGTYGELFF
.	TRBJ2-7	TRBV6-5	CASSYSKAGGRYEQYF
.	TRBJ1-1	TRBV4-1	CASRGAGVNTEAFF
.	TRBJ2-3	TRBV4-2	CASSQDLSGGGNTDTQYF
.	TRBJ1-5	TRBV27	CASSWDGQSNQPQHF
.	TRBJ2-2	TRBV4-1	CASSQQTGPSGELFF
once	TRBJ1-1	TRBV7-2	CASSLPHRIMNTEAFF
.	TRBJ1-1	TRBV29-1	CSVVGVTEAFF
.	TRBJ1-1	TRBV9	CASSVGTTPYPQAFF
.	TRBJ1-2	TRBV6-6	CASSYLRTGETGYTF
.	TRBJ2-2	TRBV28	CASSSSGPGELFF
.	TRBJ2-2	TRBV27	CASNLAGTGELFF
.	TRBJ1-6	TRBV13	CASSNTGINSPLHF
.	TRBJ2-3	TRBV13	CASSQADTQYF
.	TRBJ2-5	TRBV6-1	CASSEGSLDRGETQYF
.	TRBJ1-1	TRBV2	CASSTIGAEAFF
.	TRBJ1-1	TRBV19	CASSIGGRNTEAFF
.	TRBJ1-2	TRBV29-1	CSVASEGGYTF
once	TRBJ2-7	TRBV7-9	CASSSGTEGVAYEQYF
.	TRBJ1-1	TRBV6-5	CASSYLGAEAFF
.	TRBJ2-2	TRBV4-3	CASSQDITGELFF
.	TRBJ2-1	TRBV7-9	CASSPNPGNNEQFF
.	TRBJ2-1	TRBV4-1	CASSHMVVYNEQFF